This T cell receptor beta chain was identified in a study of identifying expanded T cells in peripheral blood. CDR1 and CDR2 (germline): SGHDN, FVKESK. V was cut by 2 bases and J by 3 bases, with 10 bases left in between. The CDR3 has 14 amino acids. Method: immunoSEQ multiplex PCR; TCRdb's copy keeps in-frame clones and lacks some. The sample has about 74,000 clones, 84% seen once. This receptor was identified in a person between 18 and 69 years old in good health. The chain combines TRBV14 with TRBJ2-5, with TRBD1 as a possible D gene (5 bases). The sequenced sample consisted of blood. CDR3 nucleotides: TGTGCCAGCAGCCAATTAACCAGGGAAGAGACCCAGTACTTC. Translating gives CASSQLTREETQYF. Full variable domain (rest looked up from reference TRBV14 and TRBJ2-5): EAGVTQFPSHSVIEKGQTVTLRCDPISGHDNLYWYRRVMGKEIKFLLHFVKESKQDESGMPNNRFLAERTGGTYSTLKVQPAELEDSGVYFCASSQLTREETQYFGPGTRLLVL.